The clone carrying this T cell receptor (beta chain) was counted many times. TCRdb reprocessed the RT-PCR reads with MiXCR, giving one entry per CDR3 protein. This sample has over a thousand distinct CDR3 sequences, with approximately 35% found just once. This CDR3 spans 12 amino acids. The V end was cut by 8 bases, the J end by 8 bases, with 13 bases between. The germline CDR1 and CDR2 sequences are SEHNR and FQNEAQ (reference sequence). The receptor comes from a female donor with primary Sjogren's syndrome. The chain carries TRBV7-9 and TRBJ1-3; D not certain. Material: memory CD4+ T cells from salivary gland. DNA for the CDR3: TGTGCCAGCCCAAGCCCGGGAGACACCATATATTTT. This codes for CASPSPGDTIYF.